This TCR beta chain was identified in a study of T cell changes during pregnancy in multiple sclerosis. Assay used: immunoSEQ multiplex PCR; TCRdb lists only in-frame clones, some missing. The sample lists tens of thousands of clones; about 92% were seen once. The TCR comes from a female donor with multiple sclerosis, enrolled in a pregnancy study. Source: CD4+ T cells from peripheral blood mononuclear cells, taken after pregnancy.

The CDR3 here is CASSQETSGTYEQYF. The CDR3 DNA reads as TGCGCCAGCAGCCAAGAGACTAGCGGTACCTACGAGCAGTACTTC. The V gene is TRBV4-1, the J gene TRBJ2-7, with 9 bases lining up with TRBD2. V shed 0 bases, J shed 2 bases, and the junction held 2 bases outside the gene matches. CDR3 length: 15 residues. Germline CDR1 is MGHRA and CDR2 is YSYEKL.